This TCR beta chain is drawn from a study of human T cells and chemical hapten exposure. General study points: No change in TCRs above 1 in 1000 frequency was produced by DPC sensitization.

TCRdb re-analysed the RACE reads in MiXCR, keeping a single row per CDR3 protein. The sample lists tens of thousands of distinct CDR3 sequences, about 8.6% occurring once. Comment on this clonotype: Its specificity is unknown.

Germline V gives CDR1 SGHKS, CDR2 YYEKEE (reference sequence). The CDR3 has 15 residues. The J segment lost 9 bases and the V segment lost 3 bases, leaving 11 bases of the junction unmatched. The time point is: healthy volunteer bleed at 2 weeks. Unfractionated whole blood yielded the extracted total RNA. The receptor was derived from a female donor in good health. Some clones in this sample may be carry-over from other donors' samples. The sample was whole blood. The rearrangement links TRBV5-5 to TRBJ2-1; 8 bases fit TRBD2. CDR3: CASSSGGRARGEQFF. The CDR3 nucleotides are TGTGCCAGCAGCTCGGGGGGGAGGGCCCGGGGTGAGCAGTTCTTC.